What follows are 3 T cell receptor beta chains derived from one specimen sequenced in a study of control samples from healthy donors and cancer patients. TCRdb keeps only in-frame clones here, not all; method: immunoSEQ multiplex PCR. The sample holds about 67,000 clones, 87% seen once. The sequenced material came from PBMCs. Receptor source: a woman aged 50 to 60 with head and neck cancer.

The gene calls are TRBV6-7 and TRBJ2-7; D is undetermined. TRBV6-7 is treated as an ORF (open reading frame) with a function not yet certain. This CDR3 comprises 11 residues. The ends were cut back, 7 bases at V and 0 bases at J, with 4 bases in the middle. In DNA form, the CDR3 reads TGTGCCAGCACCTACTCCTACGAGCAGTACTTC. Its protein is CASTYSYEQYF.

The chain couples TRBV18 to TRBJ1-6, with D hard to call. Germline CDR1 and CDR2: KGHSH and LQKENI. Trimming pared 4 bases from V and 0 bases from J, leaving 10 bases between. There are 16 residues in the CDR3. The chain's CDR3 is CASSLTTSSYNSPLHF. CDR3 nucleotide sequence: TGTGCCAGCTCACTAACGACAAGCTCCTATAATTCACCCCTCCACTTT.

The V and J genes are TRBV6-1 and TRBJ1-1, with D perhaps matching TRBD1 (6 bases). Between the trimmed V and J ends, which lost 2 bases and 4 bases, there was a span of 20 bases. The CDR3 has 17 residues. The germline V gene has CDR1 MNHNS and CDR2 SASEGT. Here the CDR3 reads CASSELLGAVGSTEAFF. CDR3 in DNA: TGTGCCAGCAGTGAATTATTGGGGGCGGTTGGAAGCACTGAAGCTTTCTTT.